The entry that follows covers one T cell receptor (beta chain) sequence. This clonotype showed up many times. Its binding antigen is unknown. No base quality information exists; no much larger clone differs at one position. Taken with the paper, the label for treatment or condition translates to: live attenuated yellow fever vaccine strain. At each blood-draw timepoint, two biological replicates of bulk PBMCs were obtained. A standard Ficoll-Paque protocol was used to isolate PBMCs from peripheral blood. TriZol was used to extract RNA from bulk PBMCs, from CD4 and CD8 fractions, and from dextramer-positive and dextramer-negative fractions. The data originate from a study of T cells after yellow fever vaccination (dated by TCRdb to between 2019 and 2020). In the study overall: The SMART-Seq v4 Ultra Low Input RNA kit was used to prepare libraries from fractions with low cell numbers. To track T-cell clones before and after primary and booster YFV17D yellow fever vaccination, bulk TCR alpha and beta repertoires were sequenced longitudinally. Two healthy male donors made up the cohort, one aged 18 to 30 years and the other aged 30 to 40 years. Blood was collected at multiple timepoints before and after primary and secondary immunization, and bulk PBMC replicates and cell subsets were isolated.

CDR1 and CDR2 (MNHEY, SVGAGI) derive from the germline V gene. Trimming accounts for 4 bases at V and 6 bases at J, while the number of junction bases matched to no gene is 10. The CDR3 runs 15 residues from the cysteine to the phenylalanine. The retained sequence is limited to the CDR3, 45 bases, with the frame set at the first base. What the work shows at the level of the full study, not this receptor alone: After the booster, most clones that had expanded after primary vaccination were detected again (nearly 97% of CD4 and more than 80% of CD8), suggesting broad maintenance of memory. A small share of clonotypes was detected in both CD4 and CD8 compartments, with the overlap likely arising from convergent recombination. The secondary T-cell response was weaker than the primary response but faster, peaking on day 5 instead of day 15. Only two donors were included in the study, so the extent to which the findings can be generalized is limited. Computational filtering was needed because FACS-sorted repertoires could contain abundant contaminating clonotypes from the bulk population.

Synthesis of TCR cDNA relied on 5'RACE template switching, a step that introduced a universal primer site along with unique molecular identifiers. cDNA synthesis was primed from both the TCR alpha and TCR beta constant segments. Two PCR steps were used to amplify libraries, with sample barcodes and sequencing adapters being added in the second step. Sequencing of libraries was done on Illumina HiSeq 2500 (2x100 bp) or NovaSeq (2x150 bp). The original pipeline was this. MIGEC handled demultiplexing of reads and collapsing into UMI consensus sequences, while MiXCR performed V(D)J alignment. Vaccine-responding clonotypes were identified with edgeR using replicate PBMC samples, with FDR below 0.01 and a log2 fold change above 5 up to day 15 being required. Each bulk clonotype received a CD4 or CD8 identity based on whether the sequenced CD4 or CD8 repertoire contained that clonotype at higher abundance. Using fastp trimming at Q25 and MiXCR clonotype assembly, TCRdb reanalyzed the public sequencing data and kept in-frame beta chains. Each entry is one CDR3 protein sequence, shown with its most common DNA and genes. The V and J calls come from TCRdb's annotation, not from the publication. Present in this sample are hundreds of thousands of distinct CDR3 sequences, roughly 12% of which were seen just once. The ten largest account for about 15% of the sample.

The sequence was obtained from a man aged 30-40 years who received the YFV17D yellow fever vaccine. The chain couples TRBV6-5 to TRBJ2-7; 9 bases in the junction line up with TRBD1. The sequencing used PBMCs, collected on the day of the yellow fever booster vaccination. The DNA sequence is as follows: TGTGCCAGCAGTTTAACGACCGGGACAGGGCGCGAGCAGTACTTC. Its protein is CASSLTTGTGREQYF.